The rows below give T cell receptor beta chains drawn from one sample of a study of blood T cells in healthy people across ages. TCRdb re-analysed the 5' RACE reads in MiXCR, keeping a single row per CDR3 protein. The table shows hundreds of thousands of distinct CDR3 sequences, with approximately 30% occurring only once. The sample comprised blood. Receptors originate from a woman of 80 years or more in good health. Each CDR3 is given without its conserved first and last residue.

V,CDR3
TRBV3-1,ASSRDRAGGEAF
TRBV4-3,ASSPDGTNGGTRY
TRBV2,ASSEGPGGSYGYT
TRBV7-9,ASSLGGPDNEQF
TRBV10-3,AISESRPNTEAF
TRBV6-2/TRBV6-3,ASSYSIQLYGYT
TRBV7-9,ASSGLRTPTYEQY
TRBV20-1,SAYRDSYEQY
TRBV29-1,SVEAPDSPNTEAF
TRBV27,ASTQTQGTPLH
TRBV6-5,ASSYGGQGASFNYGYT
TRBV5-1,ASSSASGTPYEQY
TRBV20-1,SASRRQGARNTEAF
TRBV6-1,ASSRNPPGQGVIANYGYT